This TCR beta chain originates from a study of Ad26.COV2.S vaccination and SARS-CoV-2 variants. Across the study: Recipients of Ad26.COV2.S got it intramuscularly, once or twice 56 days apart.

Only in-frame clones appear in the TCRdb table, and some are missing; sequencing was by immunoSEQ multiplex PCR. The sample yields roughly 400,000 clones, around 91% seen once. CDR3 length: 15 amino acids. The ends lost 0 bases at V and 5 bases at J; junction bases unmatched: 2. Germline V gene lookup returns CDR1 SGHRS and CDR2 YFSETQ. Treatment: around 19 received Ad26.COV2.S at low or high dose, single or two shots; about 5 received placebo; per-sample allocation not given. Vaccine and placebo recipients were sampled on day 63 after the first injection. General observations from the study: Measurements of TCR breadth and depth may have given underestimates of the total T cell responses.

On this clone itself: Its antigen is unidentified.

The sequenced sample was peripheral blood, obtained in a trial of Ad26.COV2.S vaccine versus placebo. The chain uses TRBV5-1 and TRBJ1-4, with 9 bases that match TRBD1. This clonotype was obtained from a person aged 18-65 years who received the Ad26.COV2.S COVID-19 vaccine or a placebo. CDR3 nucleotides: TGCGCCAGCAGCTTGGCGGGGACAGGGAATGAAAAACTGTTTTTT. Translation gives CASSLAGTGNEKLFF.